This entry describes one T cell receptor beta chain. The V gene end was trimmed by 6 bases and the J gene end by 5 bases; junction bases not matched to a gene: 8. The CDR3 length is 16 residues. Germline V gives CDR1 MNHEY, CDR2 SVGEGT. This record comes from a study of T cell responses to AZD1222 COVID-19 vaccine. At the level of the study: It was second doses at about 4 or about 12 weeks that were pooled.

The protocol was immunoSEQ multiplex PCR, while the TCRdb copy is restricted to in-frame clones and leaves out a portion. The sample lists roughly 85,000 clones; roughly 90% were seen once. This clonotype originated in an adult in good health. The sequencing used peripheral blood, collected on day 0 of AZD1222 vaccination. The chain combines TRBV6-2 or TRBV6-3 with TRBJ1-6, with 9 positions matching TRBD1. Here the CDR3 reads CASSPPRTGDNSPLHF. The CDR3 DNA sequence: TGTGCCAGCAGCCCCCCGCGGACAGGGGATAATTCACCCCTCCACTTT.